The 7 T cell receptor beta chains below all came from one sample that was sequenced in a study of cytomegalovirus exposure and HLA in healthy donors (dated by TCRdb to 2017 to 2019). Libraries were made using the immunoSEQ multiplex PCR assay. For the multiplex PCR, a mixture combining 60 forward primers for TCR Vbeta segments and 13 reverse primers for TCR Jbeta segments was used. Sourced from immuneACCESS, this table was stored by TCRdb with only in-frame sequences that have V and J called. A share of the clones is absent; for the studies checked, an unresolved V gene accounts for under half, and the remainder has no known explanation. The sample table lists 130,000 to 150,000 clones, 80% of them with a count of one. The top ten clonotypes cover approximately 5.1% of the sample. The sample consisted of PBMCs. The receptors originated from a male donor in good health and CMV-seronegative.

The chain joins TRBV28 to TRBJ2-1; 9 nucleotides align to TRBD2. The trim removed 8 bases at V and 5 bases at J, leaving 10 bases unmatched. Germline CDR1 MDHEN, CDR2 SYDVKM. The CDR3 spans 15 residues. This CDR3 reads CASWGGGAGDNEQFF. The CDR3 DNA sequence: TGTGCCAGCTGGGGCGGGGGGGCCGGAGACAATGAGCAGTTCTTC.

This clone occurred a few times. CDR3 DNA sequence: TGCGCCAGCAGCGCCCCGGGGACATTAAACACCATATATTTT. It specifies CASSAPGTLNTIYF. The chain joins TRBV5-1 to TRBJ1-3; possibly TRBD1 for D (6 bases). Per the germline V gene, CDR1 is SGHRS and CDR2 is YFSETQ. This CDR3 is built from 14 residues. Deletions cut 4 bases from V and 6 bases from J, with 14 bases between.

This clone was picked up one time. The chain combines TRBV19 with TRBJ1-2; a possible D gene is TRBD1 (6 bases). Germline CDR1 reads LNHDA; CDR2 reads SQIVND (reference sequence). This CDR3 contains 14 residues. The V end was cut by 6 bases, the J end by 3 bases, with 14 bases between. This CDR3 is CASSWDKWDYGYTF. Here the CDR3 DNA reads TGTGCCAGTAGCTGGGACAAGTGGGACTATGGCTACACCTTC.

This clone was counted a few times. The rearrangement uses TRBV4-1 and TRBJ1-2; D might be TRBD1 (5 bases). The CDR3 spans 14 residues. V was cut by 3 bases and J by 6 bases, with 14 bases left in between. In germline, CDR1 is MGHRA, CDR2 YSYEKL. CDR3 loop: CASSQGQRSHGYTF. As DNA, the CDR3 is TGCGCCAGCAGCCAGGGGCAACGGTCCCATGGCTACACCTTC.

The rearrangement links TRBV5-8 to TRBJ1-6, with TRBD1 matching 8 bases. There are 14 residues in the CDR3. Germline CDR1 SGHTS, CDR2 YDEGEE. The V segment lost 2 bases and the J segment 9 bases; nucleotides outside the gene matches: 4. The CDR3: CASSFRGLSSPLHF. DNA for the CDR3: TGTGCCAGCAGCTTCAGGGGGCTGAGTTCACCCCTCCACTTT.

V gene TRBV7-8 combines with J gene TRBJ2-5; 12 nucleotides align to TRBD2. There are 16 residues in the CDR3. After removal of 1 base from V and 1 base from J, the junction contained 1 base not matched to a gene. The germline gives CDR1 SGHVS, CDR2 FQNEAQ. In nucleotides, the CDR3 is TGTGCCAGCAGCTTAGGACTAGCGGGGGCCCAAGAGACCCAGTACTTC. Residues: CASSLGLAGAQETQYF.

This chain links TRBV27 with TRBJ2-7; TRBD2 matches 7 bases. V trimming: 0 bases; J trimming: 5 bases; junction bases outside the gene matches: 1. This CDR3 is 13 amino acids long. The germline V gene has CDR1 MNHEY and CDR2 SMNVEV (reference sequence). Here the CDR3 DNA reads TGTGCCAGCAGTTTATCGGGGGGGAACGAGCAGTACTTC. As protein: CASSLSGGNEQYF.